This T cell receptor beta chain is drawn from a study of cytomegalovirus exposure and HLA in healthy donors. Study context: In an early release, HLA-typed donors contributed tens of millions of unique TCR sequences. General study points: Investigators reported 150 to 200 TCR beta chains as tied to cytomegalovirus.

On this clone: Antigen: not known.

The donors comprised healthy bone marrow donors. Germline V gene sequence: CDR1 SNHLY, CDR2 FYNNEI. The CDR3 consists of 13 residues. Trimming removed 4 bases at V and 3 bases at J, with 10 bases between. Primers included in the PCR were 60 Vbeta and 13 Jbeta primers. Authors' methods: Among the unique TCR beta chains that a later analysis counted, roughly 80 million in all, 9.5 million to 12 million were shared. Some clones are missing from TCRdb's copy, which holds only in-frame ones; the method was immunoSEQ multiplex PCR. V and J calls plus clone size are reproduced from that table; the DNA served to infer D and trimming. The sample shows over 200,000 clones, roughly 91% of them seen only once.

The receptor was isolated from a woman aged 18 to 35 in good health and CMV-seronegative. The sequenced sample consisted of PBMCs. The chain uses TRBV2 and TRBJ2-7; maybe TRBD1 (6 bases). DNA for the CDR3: TGTGCCAGCAGTGGGCAGGGGATCTACGAGCAGTACTTC. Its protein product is CASSGQGIYEQYF.